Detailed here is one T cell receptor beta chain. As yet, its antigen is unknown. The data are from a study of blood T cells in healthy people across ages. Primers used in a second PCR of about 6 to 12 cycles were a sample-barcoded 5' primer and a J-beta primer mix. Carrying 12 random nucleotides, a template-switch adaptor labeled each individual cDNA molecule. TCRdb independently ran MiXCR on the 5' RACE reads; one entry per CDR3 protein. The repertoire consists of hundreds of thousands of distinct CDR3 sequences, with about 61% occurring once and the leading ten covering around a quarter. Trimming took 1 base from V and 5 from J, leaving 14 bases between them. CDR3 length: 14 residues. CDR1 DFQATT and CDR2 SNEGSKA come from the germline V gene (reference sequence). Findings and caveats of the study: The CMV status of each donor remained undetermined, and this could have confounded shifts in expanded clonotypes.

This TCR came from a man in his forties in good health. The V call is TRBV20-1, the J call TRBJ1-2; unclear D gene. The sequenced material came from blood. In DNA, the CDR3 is TGCAGTGCTAGAGCCGATACACGGATTTATGGCTACACCTTC. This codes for CSARADTRIYGYTF.